The 20 T cell receptor beta chains presented below share a single source sample, sequenced in a study of technical replicates of blood from a few donors. Produced via immunoSEQ multiplex PCR; TCRdb's table is partial and in-frame only. The sample has tens of thousands of clones, roughly 93% seen once. Specimen: T cells isolated from PBMCs. The receptors were sampled from a human donor in good health.

V usage is TRBV29-1 and J usage is TRBJ1-4; 8 bases line up with TRBD1. V shed 5 bases, J shed 5 bases, and the junction held 7 bases outside the gene matches. The length of the CDR3 is 14 residues. Germline V gene data show CDR1 as SQVTM and CDR2 as ANQGSEA. This CDR3 reads CSVRSGGANEKLFF. CDR3 nucleotide sequence: TGCAGCGTTAGGTCAGGGGGCGCGAATGAAAAACTGTTTTTT.

The rearrangement joins TRBV6-5 to TRBJ2-7, with D possibly being TRBD1 (6 bases). Trimming pared 2 bases from V and 2 bases from J, leaving 10 bases between. The CDR3 is 14 residues long. Germline CDR1 reads MNHEY; CDR2 reads SVGAGI. The CDR3 nucleotides are TGTGCCAGCAGTTACAGGGCAGGGGCCTACGAGCAGTACTTC. It codes for CASSYRAGAYEQYF.

V and J are TRBV18 and TRBJ2-7, with 10 bases fitting TRBD1. After removal of 3 bases from V and 2 bases from J, the junction contained 16 bases not matched to a gene. Per germline, CDR1 KGHSH and CDR2 LQKENI. The CDR3 is 19 residues long. The CDR3 DNA reads TGTGCCAGCTCACCCCGTACCTTTCCGGGACAGGGGTCCCCCTACGAGCAGTACTTC. It yields the protein CASSPRTFPGQGSPYEQYF. Full variable domain (remainder filled in from reference TRBV18 and TRBJ2-7): NAGVMQNPRHLVRRRGQEARLRCSPMKGHSHVYWYRQLPEEGLKFMVYLQKENIIDESGMPKERFSAEFPKEGPSILRIQQVVRGDSAAYFCASSPRTFPGQGSPYEQYFGPGTRLTVT.

V is TRBV6-6 and J is TRBJ1-3; 7 bases agree with TRBD1. This CDR3 contains 14 residues. Trimming took 6 bases from V and 3 from J; bases not matched to a gene: 5. CDR1 MNHNY and CDR2 SVGAGI come from the germline V gene (reference sequence). In DNA form, the CDR3 reads TGTGCCAGCAGGTCGACAGGGCTTGGAAACACCATATATTTT. This encodes CASRSTGLGNTIYF.

J is TRBJ1-2 and V is TRBV6-4, with TRBD1 identical over 8 bases. V lost 6 bases and J lost 7; bases outside the gene matches: 10. This CDR3 has 14 residues. Per germline, CDR1 MRHNA and CDR2 SNTAGT. CDR3 protein: CASRLTTGGLGYTF. CDR3 DNA: TGTGCCAGCAGATTAACCACAGGGGGTCTTGGCTACACCTTC.

This rearrangement joins TRBV29-1 to TRBJ2-2; no clear D gene. Deletions cut 4 bases from V and 4 bases from J, with 7 bases between. Germline CDR1 and CDR2: SQVTM and ANQGSEA. The CDR3 is 12 residues long. Here the CDR3 reads CSVGAVTGELFF. As DNA, the CDR3 is TGCAGCGTTGGGGCAGTCACCGGGGAGCTGTTTTTT.

The rearrangement links TRBV7-3 to TRBJ2-2; D perhaps matches TRBD1 (6 bases). The CDR3 is 13 amino acids. Germline V gene lookup returns CDR1 SGHTA and CDR2 FQGTGA. Between the trimmed V and J ends, which lost 5 bases and 5 bases, there was a span of 9 bases. CDR3 DNA sequence: TGTGCCAGCAGCCCCACAGGGACCGGGGAGCTGTTTTTT. This translates into CASSPTGTGELFF. The full variable domain, in which reference TRBV7-3 and TRBJ2-2 provide the parts outside the CDR3, is GAGVSQTPSNKVTEKGKYVELRCDPISGHTALYWYRQSLGQGPEFLIYFQGTGAADDSGLPNDRFFAVRPEGSVSTLKIQRTERGDSAVYLCASSPTGTGELFFGEGSRLTVL.

The CDR3 DNA sequence: TGTGCCAGCAGGCTACTCGGAGGGGGCGGAGGCTACACCTTC. This codes for CASRLLGGGGGYTF. V usage is TRBV6-5 and J usage is TRBJ1-2; the match to TRBD1 covers 7 bases. The CDR3 runs to 14 residues. From germline, CDR1 is MNHEY and CDR2 SVGAGI. J was trimmed by 8 bases and V by 6 bases; bases with no gene match: 12.

This clone was found once. The chain carries TRBV7-8 and TRBJ1-4; 7 nucleotides line up with TRBD1. Trimming took 1 base from V and 5 from J; bases not matched to a gene: 7. This CDR3 has 16 amino acids. Germline V lookup: CDR1 SGHVS, CDR2 FQNEAQ. The CDR3 loop is CASSLGTGGINEKLFF. Written as DNA, the CDR3 is TGTGCCAGCAGCTTAGGGACAGGTGGGATCAATGAAAAACTGTTTTTT.

As for this clone: This sample includes further DNA sequences coding for the same CDR3. The chain links TRBV29-1 to TRBJ1-1; D unclear. CDR3 length: 10 amino acids. Trimming shortened V by 2 bases and J by 5 bases, and 3 bases separated the two germline ends. Per the germline V gene, CDR1 is SQVTM and CDR2 is ANQGSEA. DNA of the CDR3: TGCAGCGTTGAATCTACTGAAGCTTTCTTT. Amino acids: CSVESTEAFF.

The chain has TRBV19 and TRBJ1-1, with a weak D call TRBD1 (5 bases). Per the germline V gene, CDR1 is LNHDA and CDR2 is SQIVND (reference sequence). The CDR3 has 12 residues. V gave up 7 bases and J gave up 4 bases, with 10 bases separating them. The CDR3 coding sequence is TGTGCCAGTATTCAGGGTGGCACTGAAGCTTTCTTT. Its translation: CASIQGGTEAFF. Looking up the rest from reference TRBV19 and TRBJ1-1 gives the full variable domain: DGGITQSPKYLFRKEGQNVTLSCEQNLNHDAMYWYRQDPGQGLRLIYYSQIVNDFQKGDIAEGYSVSREKKESFPLTVTSAQKNPTAFYLCASIQGGTEAFFGQGTRLTVV.

The chain combines TRBV27 with TRBJ2-7, with TRBD1 matching over 11 bases. Germline CDR1 and CDR2: MNHEY and SMNVEV (reference sequence). The CDR3 has 18 residues. With V trimmed by 6 bases and J by 1 base, 14 bases remained unmatched. In DNA, the CDR3 is TGTGCCAGCAGCTTCCAGCTACCGGGGACAGGGGGGTCCTACGAGCAGTACTTC. Its protein product is CASSFQLPGTGGSYEQYF.

V usage is TRBV19 and J usage is TRBJ1-3; D is unclear. The CDR3 sequence is 13 residues long. The V and J ends lost 3 bases and 0 bases respectively, with 3 bases between them. Germline CDR1 is LNHDA and CDR2 is SQIVND (reference sequence). The CDR3 DNA reads as TGTGCCAGTAGTATCCTCTCTGGAAACACCATATATTTT. It yields the protein CASSILSGNTIYF. Using reference TRBV19 and TRBJ1-3 for the parts outside the CDR3, the full variable domain is DGGITQSPKYLFRKEGQNVTLSCEQNLNHDAMYWYRQDPGQGLRLIYYSQIVNDFQKGDIAEGYSVSREKKESFPLTVTSAQKNPTAFYLCASSILSGNTIYFGEGSWLTVV.

V is TRBV6-6 and J is TRBJ2-7; the D gene is possibly TRBD1 (7 bases). From germline, CDR1 is MNHNY and CDR2 SVGAGI (reference sequence). V shed 0 bases and J shed 3 bases, with 15 bases lying between them. CDR3 length equals 16 residues. The CDR3 nucleotides read TGTGCCAGCAGTTACTCCAGGGGGGCGGGTGGCTACGAGCAGTACTTC. Its protein is CASSYSRGAGGYEQYF.

V is TRBV4-1 and J is TRBJ2-5; D is perhaps TRBD2 (6 bases). The CDR3 length is 15 residues. V was trimmed by 3 bases and J by 0 bases, leaving 11 bases between them. The germline CDR1 and CDR2 sequences are MGHRA and YSYEKL. The CDR3 bases are TGCGCCAGCAGCCAGGCCCCGGGAGACCAAGAGACCCAGTACTTC. It is translated as CASSQAPGDQETQYF.

V usage is TRBV27 and J usage is TRBJ1-1, with 7 bases lining up with TRBD1. The CDR3 length is 18 residues. CDR1 and CDR2 from the germline V gene are MNHEY and SMNVEV (reference sequence). Trimming took 9 bases from V and 4 from J; bases not matched to a gene: 23. The CDR3: CASLVSADRVEARTEAFF. The CDR3, as DNA: TGTGCCAGTTTAGTTTCAGCAGACAGGGTAGAAGCTCGCACTGAAGCTTTCTTT.

J is TRBJ2-2 and V is TRBV6-6; 8 bases align to TRBD1. Trimming at V came to 2 bases and at J to 1 base, leaving 0 bases not matched to a gene. Germline V CDR1 and CDR2: MNHNY, SVGAGI (reference sequence). The CDR3 runs to 15 residues. The CDR3 DNA reads TGTGCCAGCAGTTACGGACAGGGGAACACCGGGGAGCTGTTTTTT. It codes for CASSYGQGNTGELFF.

V usage is TRBV5-1 and J usage is TRBJ1-1; no clear D. Trimming pared 5 bases from V and 1 base from J, leaving 15 bases between. CDR1 is SGHRS and CDR2 is YFSETQ in the germline V gene. The CDR3 sequence is 15 residues long. The chain's CDR3 is CASSPWGAANTEAFF. CDR3 sequence (DNA): TGCGCCAGCAGTCCTTGGGGAGCGGCGAACACTGAAGCTTTCTTT.

The chain joins TRBV4-2 to TRBJ2-1; 10 bases fit TRBD1. Germline CDR1 and CDR2: LGHNA and YNFKEQ. After removal of 4 bases from V and 8 bases from J, the junction contained 8 bases not matched to a gene. CDR3 length equals 15 residues. This CDR3 reads CASSLGTGDSDEQFF. The CDR3, as DNA: TGTGCCAGCAGCCTTGGGACAGGGGATAGCGATGAGCAGTTCTTC.

This chain uses TRBV11-2 with TRBJ2-1; tentatively, D is TRBD1 (5 bases). This CDR3 comprises 12 residues. The germline V and J ends were trimmed by 5 bases and 8 bases, with 10 bases remaining between them. CDR1 SGHAT and CDR2 FQNNGV come from the germline V gene. The CDR3 region is CASSPGIDEQFF. The CDR3 DNA reads as TGTGCCAGCAGCCCAGGGATCGATGAGCAGTTCTTC.